What follows is one TCR beta chain and its context. These data come from a study of blood T cell repertoires in COVID-19. Study-wide context: Collection of acute and convalescent COVID-19 samples took place in the United States, Italy and Spain. PBMCs, B-cell-depleted T cells, or T cells were the source of the cDNA or gDNA that made up the material.

As processed by the authors: Quantification of nucleated cells was approximated via reference gene primer amplification. Produced via immunoSEQ multiplex PCR; TCRdb's table is partial and in-frame only. That table furnishes V, J and clone size, whereas the DNA furnished D and trimming. The data hold 110,000 to 150,000 clones, with 80% to 85% observed a single time. The CDR3 contains 15 residues. Trimming took 3 bases from V and 4 from J; bases not matched to a gene: 6. The V gene's germline CDR1 is SGDLS and CDR2 YYNGEE. This chain connects TRBV9 to TRBJ1-4, with 7 bases aligning to TRBD1. The sequence derives from a human donor in a cohort sampled during active COVID-19. Sequencing used peripheral blood. The CDR3 nucleotides are TGTGCCAGCAGCGCACCCGGGACAGTTAATGAAAAACTGTTTTTT. Protein: CASSAPGTVNEKLFF.